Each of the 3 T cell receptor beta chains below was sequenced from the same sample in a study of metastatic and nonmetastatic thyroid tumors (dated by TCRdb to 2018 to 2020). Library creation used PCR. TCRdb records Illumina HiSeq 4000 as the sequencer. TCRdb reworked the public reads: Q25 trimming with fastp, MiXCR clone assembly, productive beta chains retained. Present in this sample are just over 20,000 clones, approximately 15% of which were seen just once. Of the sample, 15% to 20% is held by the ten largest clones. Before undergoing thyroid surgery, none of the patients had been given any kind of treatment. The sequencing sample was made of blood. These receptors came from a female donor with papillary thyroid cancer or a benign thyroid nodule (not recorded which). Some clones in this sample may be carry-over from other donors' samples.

CDR3 in DNA: TGTGCCAGCAGCTTAGGAGGGGGCCTTAACGAGCAGTACTTC. Amino acid sequence: CASSLGGGLNEQYF. The chain uses TRBV7-2 and TRBJ2-7, with TRBD1 matching over 7 bases. The CDR3 is 14 residues long. Germline lookup yields CDR1 SGHTA and CDR2 FQGNSA. Germline trimming cut 1 base from V and 5 bases from J; bases unmatched to any gene: 5.

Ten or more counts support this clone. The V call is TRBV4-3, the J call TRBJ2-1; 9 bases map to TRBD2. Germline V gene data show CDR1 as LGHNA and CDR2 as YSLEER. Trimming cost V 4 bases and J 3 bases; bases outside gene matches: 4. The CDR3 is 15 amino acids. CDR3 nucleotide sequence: TGCGCCAGCAGCCCCGGGACTAGCTTCTACAATGAGCAGTTCTTC. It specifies CASSPGTSFYNEQFF.

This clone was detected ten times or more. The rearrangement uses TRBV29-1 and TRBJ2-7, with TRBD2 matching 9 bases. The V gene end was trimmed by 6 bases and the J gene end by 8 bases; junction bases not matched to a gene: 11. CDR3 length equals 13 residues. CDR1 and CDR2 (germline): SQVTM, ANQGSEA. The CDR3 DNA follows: TGCAGCGTCGCGGTAGCGGGGGAGCCTCAGCAGTACTTC. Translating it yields CSVAVAGEPQQYF.